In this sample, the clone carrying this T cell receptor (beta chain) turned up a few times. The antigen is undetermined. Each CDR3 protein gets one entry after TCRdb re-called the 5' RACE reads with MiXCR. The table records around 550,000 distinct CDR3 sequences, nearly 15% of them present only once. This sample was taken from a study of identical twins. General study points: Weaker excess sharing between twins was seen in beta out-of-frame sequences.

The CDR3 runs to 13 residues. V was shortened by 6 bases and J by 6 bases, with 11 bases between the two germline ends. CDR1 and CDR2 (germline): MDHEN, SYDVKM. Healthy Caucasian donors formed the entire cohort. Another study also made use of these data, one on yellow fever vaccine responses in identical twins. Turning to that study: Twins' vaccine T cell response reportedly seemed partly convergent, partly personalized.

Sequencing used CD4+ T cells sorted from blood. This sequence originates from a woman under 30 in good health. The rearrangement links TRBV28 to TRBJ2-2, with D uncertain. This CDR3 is CASSLPTPGELFF. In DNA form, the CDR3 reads TGTGCCAGCAGCCTTCCGACGCCCGGGGAGCTGTTTTTT.